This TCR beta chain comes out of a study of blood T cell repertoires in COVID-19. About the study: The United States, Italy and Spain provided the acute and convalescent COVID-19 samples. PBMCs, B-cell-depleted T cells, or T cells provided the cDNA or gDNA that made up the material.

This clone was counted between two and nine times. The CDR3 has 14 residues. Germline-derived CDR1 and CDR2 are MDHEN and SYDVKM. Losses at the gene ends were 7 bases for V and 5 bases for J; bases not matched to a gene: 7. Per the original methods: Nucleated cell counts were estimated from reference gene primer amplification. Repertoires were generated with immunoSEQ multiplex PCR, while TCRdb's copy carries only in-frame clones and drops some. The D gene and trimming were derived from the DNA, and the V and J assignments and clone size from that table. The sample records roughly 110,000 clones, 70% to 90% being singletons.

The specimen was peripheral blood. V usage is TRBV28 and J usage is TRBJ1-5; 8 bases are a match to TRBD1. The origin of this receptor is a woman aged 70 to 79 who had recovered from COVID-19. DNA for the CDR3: TGTGCCAGCACACAGGTACAGGGGGATCAGCCCCAGCATTTT. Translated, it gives CASTQVQGDQPQHF.